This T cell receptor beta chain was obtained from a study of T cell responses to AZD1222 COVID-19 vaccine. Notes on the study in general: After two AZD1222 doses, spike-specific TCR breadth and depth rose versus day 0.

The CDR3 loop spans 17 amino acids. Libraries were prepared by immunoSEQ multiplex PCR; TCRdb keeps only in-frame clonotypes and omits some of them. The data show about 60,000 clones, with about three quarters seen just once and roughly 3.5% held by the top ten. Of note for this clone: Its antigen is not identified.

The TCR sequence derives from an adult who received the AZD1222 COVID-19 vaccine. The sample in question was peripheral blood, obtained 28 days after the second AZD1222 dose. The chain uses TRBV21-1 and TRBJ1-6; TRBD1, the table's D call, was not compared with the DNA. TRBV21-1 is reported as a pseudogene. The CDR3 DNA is TGTGCCAGCAGCAAAGGATTACAGGGGCCCTATAATTCACCCCTCCACTTT. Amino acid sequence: CASSKGLQGPYNSPLHF.